This T cell receptor beta chain was captured by sequencing in a study of Ad26.COV2.S vaccination and SARS-CoV-2 variants. Background on the study: Administration of Ad26.COV2.S was intramuscular, either once or twice 56 days apart. Study-level results: Reports say spike-specific CD8+ and CD4+ T cell responses covered substantial breadth after vaccination. Recipients of vaccine and of placebo showed similar breadth of their non-spike TCR repertoires.

Concerning this clone itself: Its antigen is still unknown.

TCRdb's table, derived via immunoSEQ multiplex PCR, lists solely in-frame clones and lacks some. There are about 500,000 clones in the sample; approximately 90% occur only once, and approximately 1.7% lies in the top ten. The treatment denotes: 15 to 20 received Ad26.COV2.S at low or high dose, single or two shots; 5 received placebo; per-sample allocation not given. Samples came from day 63 after the first vaccine or placebo injection. This vaccine is an Ad26 vector that expresses the Wuhan-strain SARS-CoV-2 spike. Here the sequenced sample was peripheral blood, taken in a trial of Ad26.COV2.S vaccine versus placebo. The receptor comes from a person between 18 and 60 years old who received the Ad26.COV2.S COVID-19 vaccine or a placebo.

The DNA for the CDR3 is TGTGCCAGCAGCTTGTCCGGTCTAGCGGGAGGGTTTGTGACAGATACGCAGTATTTT. Its protein is CASSLSGLAGGFVTDTQYF. The V call is TRBV5-5, the J call TRBJ2-3; 12 bases match TRBD2. Per the germline V gene, CDR1 is SGHKS and CDR2 is YYEKEE (reference sequence). J lost 3 bases, V lost 1 base, and 12 bases had no gene match. The CDR3 runs 19 residues. The variable domain in full, completed from reference TRBV5-5 and TRBJ2-3, reads DAGVTQSPTHLIKTRGQQVTLRCSPISGHKSVSWYQQVLGQGPQFIFQYYEKEERGRGNFPDRFSARQFPNYSSELNVNALLLGDSALYLCASSLSGLAGGFVTDTQYFGPGTRLTVL.